This T cell receptor beta chain was found in a study of blood T cell repertoires in COVID-19. Study-level information: Recovered participants had two consecutive negative NP/OP PCR tests, healthcare professional clearance, or symptom resolution. Acute and convalescent COVID-19 samples came from the United States, Italy and Spain. In each case, the material was cDNA or gDNA derived from T cells, B-cell-depleted T cells, or PBMCs.

This study enrolled people aged about 18 to 100 from roughly 22 US geographic areas. The germline V gene has CDR1 GTSNPN and CDR2 SVGIG (reference sequence). Trimming stripped 5 bases from V and 4 bases from J, with 17 bases between. The CDR3 is 14 residues long. Sequencing used immunoSEQ multiplex PCR; TCRdb keeps in-frame clones, though not all of them. This sample carries around 140,000 clones, roughly 84% of them seen once, and the ten largest clones take roughly 4.3%. What was sequenced was PBMCs or T cells enriched from blood (not recorded which). This receptor was taken from a man aged 50-59 years in a cohort exposed to, infected with or recovered from COVID-19 (not recorded which). J is TRBJ1-2 and V is TRBV30; perhaps TRBD1 as D (5 bases). Written as DNA, the CDR3 is TGTGCCTGGGGATCCACGGGGGGTGCCTATGGCTACACCTTC. As protein: CAWGSTGGAYGYTF.